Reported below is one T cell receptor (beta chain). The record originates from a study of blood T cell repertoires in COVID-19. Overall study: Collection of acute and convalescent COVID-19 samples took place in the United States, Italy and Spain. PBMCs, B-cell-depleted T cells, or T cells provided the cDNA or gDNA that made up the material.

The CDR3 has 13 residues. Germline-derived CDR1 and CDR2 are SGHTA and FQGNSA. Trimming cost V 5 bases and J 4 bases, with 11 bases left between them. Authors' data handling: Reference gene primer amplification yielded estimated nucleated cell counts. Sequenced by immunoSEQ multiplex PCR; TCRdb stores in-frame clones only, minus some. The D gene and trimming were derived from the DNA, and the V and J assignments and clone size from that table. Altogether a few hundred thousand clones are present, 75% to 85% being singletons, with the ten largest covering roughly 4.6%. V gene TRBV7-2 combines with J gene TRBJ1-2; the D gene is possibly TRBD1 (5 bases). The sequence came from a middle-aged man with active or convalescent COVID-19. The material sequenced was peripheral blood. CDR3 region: CASSRQKGYGYTF. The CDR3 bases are TGTGCCAGCAGCAGACAGAAGGGCTATGGCTACACCTTC.